This T cell receptor beta chain was identified during a study of T-cell memory formation after mild COVID-19. Study as a whole: There were largely donor-specific TCR clusters.

The junction had 4 bases not matched to a gene; V was cut back by 8 bases and J by 1 base. The CDR3 covers 13 residues. The V gene's germline CDR1 is ENHRY and CDR2 SYGVKD. From the 5' RACE reads, TCRdb called clonotypes with MiXCR, one entry per CDR3 protein. The data contain about 560,000 distinct CDR3 sequences, about a fifth of them singletons. This clonotype was detected only a few times. Its target is unknown. The study, taken as a whole, reports: Mainly in CM and EM were contracting CD4+ clones; CD8+ were in EMRA.

This receptor was taken from an adult woman who had mild COVID-19 (a few samples of this study predate the infection). Cell type and time point are not known. The genes are TRBV10-3 and TRBJ2-5, with 7 bases fitting TRBD2. The sample comprised PBMCs or a T cell subset sorted from them (not recorded which). CDR3 DNA sequence: TGTGCCATCCGGAGCGGGGCCCAAGAGACCCAGTACTTC. The encoded protein is CAIRSGAQETQYF.